These 25 T cell receptor beta chains were all obtained from the same sample, sequenced in a study of T cells in Graves' hyperthyroidism and ophthalmopathy. TCR beta CDR3 sequences were amplified from RNA transcripts. Initially, a first-round RT-PCR of the TCR CDR3 employed the HTBI primer set. One entry per CDR3 protein results from TCRdb running MiXCR on the multiplex PCR reads. Seen here are around 490,000 distinct CDR3 sequences, just under 20% observed once, and the top ten hold over 45%. The sequencing sample was made of blood. These receptors were taken from a man between 35 and 55 years old with Graves' ophthalmopathy.

This clonotype has at least ten counts. The rearrangement uses TRBV3-1 and TRBJ1-2; the D is unclear. The CDR3 is made up of 12 amino acids. Trimming left V 1 base short and J 8 bases short, with 8 bases between. Looked up from germline, CDR1 is LGHDT and CDR2 is YNNKEL (reference sequence). This chain's CDR3 is CASSQGTVGYTF. In DNA, the CDR3 is TGTGCCAGCAGCCAAGGTACGGTCGGCTACACCTTC.

This clonotype was observed at least ten times. The chain combines TRBV3-1 with TRBJ1-2; 7 bases agree with TRBD1. There are 13 residues in the CDR3. CDR1 LGHDT and CDR2 YNNKEL come from the germline V gene (reference sequence). V lost 4 bases, J lost 3 bases, and 2 bases stayed unmatched. This CDR3 is CASSLDRYYGYTF. The CDR3 DNA is TGTGCCAGCAGCCTGGACAGGTACTATGGCTACACCTTC.

This clonotype appeared many times. This rearrangement joins TRBV28 to TRBJ2-1; a weak D match, TRBD1 (6 bases). Trimming pared 4 bases from V and 7 bases from J, leaving 23 bases between. Germline CDR1 reads MDHEN; CDR2 reads SYDVKM. This CDR3 has 17 amino acids. CDR3 sequence reads: CASSWAPGHLLVNEQFF. CDR3 DNA sequence: TGTGCCAGCAGTTGGGCCCCGGGACACCTTTTGGTGAATGAGCAGTTCTTC.

This rearrangement joins TRBV28 to TRBJ2-1, with a possible D match to TRBD2 (5 bases). The germline V gene encodes CDR1 MDHEN and CDR2 SYDVKM. The CDR3 covers 14 residues. The V end was cut by 3 bases, the J end by 11 bases, with 17 bases between. The CDR3 sequence: CASSLSGNPGKQFF. Written as DNA, the CDR3 is TGTGCCAGCAGTTTGTCCGGGAATCCGGGTAAGCAGTTCTTC.

This clonotype was counted at least ten times. This rearrangement joins TRBV30 to TRBJ2-1; D uncertain. CDR1 is GTSNPN, CDR2 SVGIG, per germline (reference sequence). Trimming shortened V by 2 bases and J by 2 bases, and 13 bases separated the two germline ends. This CDR3 comprises 15 residues. CDR3 bases: TGTGCCTGGAGTAATGAGGACGGACCCTACAATGAGCAGTTCTTC. Its protein is CAWSNEDGPYNEQFF.

This clonotype showed up just once. The CDR3 protein is CASSLDRGPDYGYTF. CDR3 DNA sequence: TGTGCCAGCAGCCTAGACAGGGGGCCAGACTATGGCTACACCTTC. The J gene is TRBJ1-2, the V gene TRBV28, with 10 bases identical to TRBD1. V lost 6 bases to trimming and J lost 3 bases; unmatched junction nucleotides: 7. Germline CDR1 MDHEN, CDR2 SYDVKM. This CDR3 is built from 15 residues.

There are a few counts of this clonotype. The chain combines TRBV24-1 with TRBJ2-5, with 10 bases lining up with TRBD1. Germline CDR1 and CDR2: KGHDR and SFDVKD. The V gene end was trimmed by 4 bases and the J gene end by 2 bases; junction bases not matched to a gene: 3. The CDR3 runs to 15 residues. The CDR3 loop is CATSDGGQGQETQYF. As DNA, the CDR3 is TGTGCCACCAGTGACGGGGGACAGGGGCAAGAGACCCAGTACTTC.

This clonotype was recorded at least ten times. The CDR3 sequence is CASSLSDRAGEAFF. CDR3 sequence (DNA): TGTGCCAGCAGCCTATCCGACAGGGCGGGTGAAGCTTTCTTT. J is TRBJ1-1 and V is TRBV11-3, with 7 positions matching TRBD1. CDR1 is SGHNT, CDR2 YENEEA, per germline. With V trimmed by 5 bases and J by 7 bases, 10 bases remained unmatched. This CDR3 region has 14 residues.

This clonotype was seen many times. This chain connects TRBV7-2 to TRBJ2-3; no reliable D call. The CDR3 is 14 amino acids. Per the germline V gene, CDR1 is SGHTA and CDR2 is FQGNSA. The germline V and J ends were trimmed by 3 bases and 2 bases, with 9 bases remaining between them. The CDR3 DNA reads as TGTGCCAGCAGCTTTGGCTCCGACACAGATACGCAGTATTTT. Encoded protein: CASSFGSDTDTQYF. The variable domain in full, with the rest retrieved from reference TRBV7-2 and TRBJ2-3, is GAGVSQSPSNKVTEKGKDVELRCDPISGHTALYWYRQSLGQGLEFLIYFQGNSAPDKSGLPSDRFSAERTGGSVSTLTIQRTQQEDSAVYLCASSFGSDTDTQYFGPGTRLTVL.

This clonotype was seen more than once but under ten times. The chain is built from TRBV5-1 and TRBJ2-3; 8 nucleotides line up with TRBD2. V lost 4 bases and J lost 5; bases outside the gene matches: 6. CDR3 size: 14 residues. Germline CDR1 reads SGHRS; CDR2 reads YFSETQ. CDR3 nucleotide sequence: TGCGCCAGCAGCCCAGCGGGAGTAGGAGATACGCAGTATTTT. This codes for CASSPAGVGDTQYF. Complete variable domain (other parts from reference TRBV5-1 and TRBJ2-3): KAGVTQTPRYLIKTRGQQVTLSCSPISGHRSVSWYQQTPGQGLQFLFEYFSETQRNKGNFPGRFSGRQFSNSRSEMNVSTLELGDSALYLCASSPAGVGDTQYFGPGTRLTVL.

In this sample, this clonotype turned up many times. The chain links TRBV7-9 to TRBJ2-5, with D possibly matching TRBD1 (6 bases). Trimming stripped 0 bases from V and 5 bases from J, with 16 bases between. The CDR3 totals 16 residues. Germline lookup yields CDR1 SEHNR and CDR2 FQNEAQ (reference sequence). The CDR3 nucleotides are TGTGCCAGCAGCTTAGCGGTCGGGACACCCAGGGAGACCCAGTACTTC. Protein sequence: CASSLAVGTPRETQYF.

This chain links TRBV14 with TRBJ2-1, with D hard to call. Deletions cut 2 bases from V and 7 bases from J, with 12 bases between. Germline V gene sequence: CDR1 SGHDN, CDR2 FVKESK. The CDR3 covers 14 residues. The CDR3 sequence: CASSQQLPGNEQFF. The DNA of the CDR3 is TGTGCCAGCAGCCAACAGTTACCCGGGAATGAGCAGTTCTTC. Using reference TRBV14 and TRBJ2-1 for the parts outside the CDR3, the full variable domain is EAGVTQFPSHSVIEKGQTVTLRCDPISGHDNLYWYRRVMGKEIKFLLHFVKESKQDESGMPNNRFLAERTGGTYSTLKVQPAELEDSGVYFCASSQQLPGNEQFFGPGTRLTVL.

The V call is TRBV10-3, the J call TRBJ2-3; no firm D call. V lost 10 bases and J 6 bases, leaving 17 bases between the germline ends. The CDR3 length is 13 residues. The V gene's germline CDR1 is ENHRY and CDR2 SYGVKD. The CDR3 here is CATSTPEGDTQYF. The DNA for the CDR3 is TGTGCCACTTCTACCCCAGAAGGGGATACGCAGTATTTT.

Note on this clonotype: Since the CDR3 does not end with the conserved phenylalanine or tryptophan, this likely comes from a read error. The V gene is TRBV29-1, the J gene TRBJ2-7; D is unclear. Germline loops: CDR1 SQVTM, CDR2 ANQGSEA. The ends were cut back, 4 bases at V and 0 bases at J, with 4 bases in the middle. There are 11 residues in the CDR3. The CDR3 region is CSVGSSYEQYS. CDR3 coding DNA: TGCAGCGTTGGAAGCTCCTACGAGCAGTACTCC.

The rearrangement links TRBV9 to TRBJ1-2; 8 nucleotides agree with TRBD1. This CDR3 has 14 amino acids. CDR1 and CDR2 from the germline V gene are SGDLS and YYNGEE. With 6 bases clipped from V and 3 bases from J, the junction kept 7 bases outside the gene matches. The CDR3 here is CASKGDRGHYGYTF. For the CDR3, the DNA is TGTGCCAGCAAAGGAGACAGGGGACACTATGGCTACACCTTC.

This chain uses TRBV27 with TRBJ1-6; 8 bases are shared with TRBD1. The V gene's germline CDR1 is MNHEY and CDR2 SMNVEV (reference sequence). Trimming at V came to 10 bases and at J to 10 bases, leaving 9 bases not matched to a gene. CDR3 length: 13 amino acids. The CDR3 DNA reads TGTGCCACCACTATCCGGACAGGGTCACCCCTCCACTTT. Its translation is CATTIRTGSPLHF.

This clonotype has ten or more counts. The CDR3 DNA is TGTGCCAGCAGTTCGGGACAGCAAAGCGGTCAGCCCCAGCATTTT. Protein product: CASSSGQQSGQPQHF. The chain uses TRBV5-8 and TRBJ1-5; 7 nucleotides agree with TRBD1. CDR3 length: 15 residues. Germline V CDR1 and CDR2: SGHTS, YDEGEE. With 5 bases clipped from V and 6 bases from J, the junction kept 11 bases outside the gene matches.

This clonotype occurred a few times. The CDR3 DNA sequence: TGTGCCAGCAGTCCCGCCGGGGGGGTCACAGATACGCAGTATTTT. Its translation: CASSPAGGVTDTQYF. The rearrangement links TRBV12-3 or TRBV12-4 to TRBJ2-3; 8 bases map to TRBD2. V trimming: 5 bases; J trimming: 2 bases; junction bases outside the gene matches: 6. This CDR3 spans 15 amino acids.

This clonotype appeared many times. This chain links TRBV11-2 with TRBJ2-7; possibly TRBD2 for D (6 bases). The CDR3 consists of 14 residues. Germline CDR1 and CDR2: SGHAT and FQNNGV. V was pared by 5 bases and J by 3 bases, with 14 bases between. CDR3 protein: CASSAWRDLYEQYF. DNA of the CDR3: TGTGCCAGCAGCGCCTGGCGGGACCTCTACGAGCAGTACTTC.

The V call is TRBV6-1, the J call TRBJ1-1, with 7 positions matching TRBD1. Germline V CDR1 and CDR2: MNHNS, SASEGT. The CDR3 totals 13 residues. Losses at the gene ends were 5 bases for V and 3 bases for J; bases not matched to a gene: 3. CDR3 residues: CASSRGPDTEAFF. The CDR3 region has the DNA TGTGCCAGCAGTAGGGGGCCTGACACTGAAGCTTTCTTT.

This clonotype was seen ten or more times. The chain links TRBV7-2 to TRBJ2-3; the match to TRBD2 covers 12 bases. The CDR3 runs to 15 residues. The ends lost 5 bases at V and 4 bases at J; junction bases unmatched: 4. The germline CDR1 and CDR2 sequences are SGHTA and FQGNSA. CDR3 in amino acids: CASSERLAGADTQYF. In DNA form, the CDR3 reads TGTGCCAGCAGCGAAAGACTAGCGGGAGCAGATACGCAGTATTTT.

The CDR3 DNA reads TGTGCCAGCAGCTTAGGGGGGCAGGCAGGATACACTGAAGCTTTCTTT. Translated: CASSLGGQAGYTEAFF. The rearrangement links TRBV5-4 to TRBJ1-1; perhaps TRBD1 as D (6 bases). The CDR3 spans 16 residues. Germline V gene data show CDR1 as SGHNT and CDR2 as YYREEE (reference sequence). The V end was cut by 2 bases, the J end by 3 bases, with 17 bases between.

This clonotype was counted ten times or more. This sequence joins TRBV18 and TRBJ2-1; the match to TRBD2 covers 10 bases. The germline V gene encodes CDR1 KGHSH and CDR2 LQKENI. Unmatched junction bases numbered 12, after V lost 2 bases and J lost 8 bases. CDR3 length: 17 residues. Here the CDR3 DNA reads TGTGCCAGCTCACCAAGAACAGCGGGAGGGCAGTGGGATGAGCAGTTCTTC. This translates into CASSPRTAGGQWDEQFF.

V and J are TRBV20-1 and TRBJ2-5, with TRBD1 matching 7 bases. The CDR3 has 14 residues. After removal of 6 bases from V and 5 bases from J, the junction contained 12 bases not matched to a gene. The germline V gene encodes CDR1 DFQATT and CDR2 SNEGSKA (reference sequence). The CDR3: CSAEERGQWETQYF. DNA of the CDR3: TGCAGTGCGGAAGAGAGGGGGCAGTGGGAGACCCAGTACTTC.

The chain links TRBV7-8 to TRBJ1-5; D unresolved. Trimming stripped 5 bases from V and 3 bases from J, with 14 bases between. CDR1 and CDR2 from the germline V gene are SGHVS and FQNEAQ. CDR3 length: 15 residues. The CDR3 nucleotides read TGTGCCAGCAGCCCAATCAGAGTCAACAATCAGCCCCAGCATTTT. Translating gives CASSPIRVNNQPQHF.